The clone carrying this TCR beta chain came up many times. Germline V CDR1 and CDR2: DFQATT, SNEGSKA (reference sequence). V lost 2 bases, J lost 2 bases, and 10 bases stayed unmatched. The CDR3 contains 17 residues. This specimen comes from a study of blood T cells in healthy people across ages. Next came a second PCR, run for about 7 to 11 cycles, which used a sample-barcoded 5' primer along with a J-beta primer mix. TCRdb reprocessed the 5' RACE reads with MiXCR, giving one entry per CDR3 protein. The table has 550,000 to 650,000 distinct CDR3 sequences, roughly a quarter seen once. The data were also submitted as part of a second study, on T cells of mothers and their children.

The source is a boy younger than 10 in good health. The specimen was blood. The chain is built from TRBV20-1 and TRBJ2-5; 11 nucleotides align to TRBD2. The CDR3 DNA is TGCAGTGCTAGAAGGGCCCTTAGCGGGGGGGATCAAGAGACCCAGTACTTC. Translated, it gives CSARRALSGGDQETQYF.